This T cell receptor (beta chain) comes out of a study of regulatory T cells in long-lasting Graves disease. Background on the study: Persistence in Graves' disease denoted antithyroid drug use beyond 5 years alongside positive TSH receptor antibodies.

Time point reported: persistent/refractory GD, antithyroid drugs over 5 years with positive TRAb. The TCR library was made from RNA extracted from PBMCs. Libraries of TCR beta came from iRepertoire HTBI primers plus Arm-PCR of CDR3 regions. TCRdb ran MiXCR on the multiplex PCR reads and lists one entry per CDR3 protein. The sample holds 400,000 to 600,000 distinct CDR3 sequences; about 22% are singletons and the top ten take about 7%. In germline, CDR1 is MDHEN, CDR2 SYDVKM. J was trimmed by 2 bases and V by 7 bases; bases with no gene match: 9. CDR3 length equals 15 residues. This clonotype was detected ten times or more. Its antigen is not known. Broader study findings: TCR diversity was lower in persistent Graves' patients than in newly diagnosed ones. Persistent cases favored TRBV28, TRBJ1-2 and TRBJ2-5.

The chain carries TRBV28 and TRBJ2-5; TRBD2 matches at 8 bases. This clonotype originated in a female donor with Graves disease. The sample here was peripheral blood mononuclear cells (PBMCs), taken when the disease was refractory, from a patient treated with antithyroid drugs. CDR3 sequence: CASTSQRGGQETQYF. In DNA, the CDR3 is TGTGCCAGCACATCGCAACGGGGGGGACAAGAGACCCAGTACTTC.